What follows are 9 T cell receptor beta chains derived from one specimen sequenced in a study of vaccination and CD4 T cells after COVID-19. Specified treatment: roughly ten-day PBMC culture with coronavirus spike peptide pools or control peptides (ViraFEST assay). Sequencing of the DNA from cultured CD4+ T cells was carried out with the Oncomine TCR Beta short-read assay. TCRdb reprocessed the PCR reads via MiXCR and lists one record per CDR3 protein. The sample holds 9,000 to 15,000 distinct CDR3 sequences, roughly 54% seen once. Antigens for these TCRs are unknown. The sample comprised CD4+ T cells from blood, cultured in vitro. The receptor set was obtained from a human donor who had recovered from COVID-19.

There are a few counts of this clonotype. The chain combines TRBV7-2 with TRBJ2-7; no clear D gene. V lost 1 base to trimming and J lost 0 bases, with 7 bases between them. Germline CDR1 is SGHTA and CDR2 is FQGNSA. The CDR3 runs to 14 residues. Here the CDR3 reads CASSLGTASYEQYF. CDR3 nucleotides: TGTGCCAGCAGCTTAGGGACGGCCTCCTACGAGCAGTACTTC.

The chain couples TRBV5-1 to TRBJ2-2; D is unclear. CDR3 length equals 12 residues. V was trimmed by 0 bases and J by 6 bases, leaving 3 bases between them. Per germline, CDR1 SGHRS and CDR2 YFSETQ. The CDR3 DNA sequence: TGCGCCAGCAGCTTGGAGTCCGGGGAGCTGTTTTTT. This codes for CASSLESGELFF.

The chain links TRBV4-2 to TRBJ1-1; TRBD1 matches at 9 bases. The CDR3 is 16 residues long. With V trimmed by 3 bases and J by 6 bases, 11 bases remained unmatched. From germline, CDR1 is LGHNA and CDR2 YNFKEQ. DNA of the CDR3: TGTGCCAGCAGCCAGGGCTGGGACAGGGTGGGGGCTGAAGCTTTCTTT. Protein: CASSQGWDRVGAEAFF.

The chain's CDR3 is CASSGMATEAFF. CDR3 DNA sequence: TGTGCCAGCAGTGGAATGGCCACTGAAGCTTTCTTT. V usage is TRBV2 and J usage is TRBJ1-1; unclear D gene. Trimming stripped 4 bases from V and 4 bases from J, with 7 bases between. This CDR3 has 12 residues. The germline V gene has CDR1 SNHLY and CDR2 FYNNEI.

The chain employs TRBV4-1 and TRBJ1-2, with TRBD1 as a possible D gene (5 bases). There are 14 residues in the CDR3. CDR1 and CDR2 from the germline V gene are MGHRA and YSYEKL. Between the trimmed V and J ends, which lost 1 base and 2 bases, there was a span of 8 bases. CDR3: CASSQAQGNYGYTF. The CDR3 DNA sequence: TGCGCCAGCAGCCAAGCTCAGGGAAACTATGGCTACACCTTC.

V is TRBV20-1 and J is TRBJ1-3; D perhaps matches TRBD1 (6 bases). Germline CDR1 and CDR2: DFQATT and SNEGSKA (reference sequence). This CDR3 is 14 amino acids long. Trimming stripped 3 bases from V and 4 bases from J, with 13 bases between. The CDR3 nucleotides read TGCAGTGCTAGTCCGGCAGGGGCAGGAAACACCATATATTTT. It yields the protein CSASPAGAGNTIYF.

The chain is built from TRBV27 and TRBJ1-2; D gene unclear. Deletions cut 6 bases from V and 7 bases from J, with 18 bases between. Per germline, CDR1 MNHEY and CDR2 SMNVEV (reference sequence). The CDR3 has 14 residues. Written as DNA, the CDR3 is TGTGCCAGCAGCGTAGGACCGCTGACGGGTGGCTACACCTTC. Its protein is CASSVGPLTGGYTF.

V and J are TRBV24-1 and TRBJ1-1; 10 nucleotides agree with TRBD1. Looked up from germline, CDR1 is KGHDR and CDR2 is SFDVKD. J lost 5 bases, V lost 4 bases, and 9 bases had no gene match. The CDR3 loop spans 16 amino acids. CDR3 region: CATSESRGTGVTEAFF. The CDR3 coding sequence is TGTGCCACCAGTGAGTCCAGGGGGACAGGGGTGACTGAAGCTTTCTTT.

The chain has TRBV20-1 and TRBJ1-5, with 11 bases fitting TRBD1. The CDR3 runs to 14 residues. CDR1 and CDR2 from the germline V gene are DFQATT and SNEGSKA (reference sequence). V shed 7 bases and J 2 bases; nucleotides not matched to a gene: 4. CDR3 in amino acids: CSGTGGAGNQPQHF. In DNA, the CDR3 is TGCAGTGGGACAGGGGGCGCAGGCAATCAGCCCCAGCATTTT.